The 14 T cell receptor beta chains listed next were all sequenced from one sample in a study of T cells in Graves' hyperthyroidism and ophthalmopathy. The investigators amplified TCR beta CDR3 regions from RNA transcripts. The study used the HTBI primer set for a first-round RT-PCR of the TCR CDR3. Each CDR3 protein gets one entry after TCRdb re-called the multiplex PCR reads with MiXCR. The sample consists of fewer than 550,000 distinct CDR3 sequences, 15% to 17% of them appearing once. The specimen sequenced was blood. These receptors originate from a woman under 30 with Graves' hyperthyroidism.

A few counts support this clonotype. The chain employs TRBV4-3 and TRBJ2-2, with D unclear. V shed 0 bases and J shed 3 bases, with 20 bases lying between them. Germline V gives CDR1 LGHNA, CDR2 YSLEER. The length of the CDR3 is 19 residues. The DNA of the CDR3 is TGCGCCAGCAGCCAAGATTCGGGCGCGCAGCCTAGAGACACCGGGGAGCTGTTTTTT. Protein product: CASSQDSGAQPRDTGELFF.

As for this clonotype: This CDR3 fails to terminate in the conserved phenylalanine or tryptophan, so it likely reflects a read error. The rearrangement links TRBV7-9 to TRBJ2-5, with a possible D match to TRBD2 (5 bases). The CDR3 has 15 residues. V gave up 0 bases and J gave up 2 bases, with 10 bases separating them. Germline-derived CDR1 and CDR2 are SEHNR and FQNEAQ (reference sequence). The CDR3 DNA sequence: TGTGCCAGCAGCTTAGCTCGGACTTCGCAAGAGACCCAGTACTGC. Protein: CASSLARTSQETQYC.

This chain uses TRBV29-1 with TRBJ1-2; D gene uncertain. The CDR3 consists of 10 residues. The germline gives CDR1 SQVTM, CDR2 ANQGSEA. The V and J ends lost 1 base and 6 bases respectively, with 3 bases between them. This CDR3 is CSVEADGYTF. In DNA, the CDR3 is TGCAGCGTTGAAGCGGATGGCTACACCTTC.

V usage is TRBV5-8 and J usage is TRBJ1-1, with 9 bases fitting TRBD1. V trimming: 4 bases; J trimming: 5 bases; junction bases outside the gene matches: 12. This CDR3 region has 16 residues. Germline values: CDR1 SGHTS, CDR2 YDEGEE. The CDR3 nucleotides read TGTGCCAGCAGCAGCTTCATACAGGGGGCGAGGACTGAAGCTTTCTTT. It encodes CASSSFIQGARTEAFF.

Ten or more counts support this clonotype. The genes are TRBV12-3 or TRBV12-4 and TRBJ1-5; the match to TRBD1 covers 12 bases. The CDR3 is 15 residues long. With V trimmed by 1 base and J by 6 bases, 1 base remained unmatched. For the CDR3, the DNA is TGTGCCAGCAGTTTAGGGGACAGGGGGCTTCAGCCCCAGCATTTT. Translation: CASSLGDRGLQPQHF.

The rearrangement links TRBV14 to TRBJ2-7, with 8 bases lining up with TRBD1. The germline CDR1 and CDR2 sequences are SGHDN and FVKESK. The CDR3 is 15 amino acids. Trimming at V came to 8 bases and at J to 2 bases, leaving 11 bases not matched to a gene. For the CDR3, the DNA is TGTGCCAGCCGAGTCGGGGACAGGACCCCCTACGAGCAGTACTTC. Protein product: CASRVGDRTPYEQYF.

In this sample, this clonotype turned up many times. This chain uses TRBV6-1 with TRBJ1-1; 7 bases map to TRBD1. The CDR3 runs 14 residues. Germline-derived CDR1 and CDR2 are MNHNS and SASEGT. Trimming removed 5 bases from V and 1 base from J; junction bases left unmatched: 4. CDR3 in DNA: TGTGCCAGCAGTTCGACAGGGAGGAACACTGAAGCTTTCTTT. Amino acids: CASSSTGRNTEAFF.

This clonotype was observed many times. The chain links TRBV20-1 to TRBJ2-5; 12 nucleotides match TRBD2. Losses at the gene ends were 2 bases for V and 5 bases for J; bases not matched to a gene: 3. CDR1 is DFQATT, CDR2 SNEGSKA, per germline (reference sequence). The CDR3 contains 14 residues. In DNA, the CDR3 is TGCAGTGCTAGACTAGCGGGGGGGCGGGAGACCCAGTACTTC. It yields the protein CSARLAGGRETQYF.

In its sample, this clonotype was seen a few times. The genes are TRBV20-1 and TRBJ1-2; 9 bases align to TRBD1. V gave up 5 bases and J gave up 7 bases; unmatched junction bases: 11. The CDR3 is made up of 14 amino acids. Germline CDR1 DFQATT, CDR2 SNEGSKA (reference sequence). CDR3 DNA: TGCAGTGCTGGCCCGGGACAGGGAGTAAGTGGCTACACCTTC. Its translation is CSAGPGQGVSGYTF.

At least ten counts were recorded for this clonotype. The chain carries TRBV15 and TRBJ1-5; the match to TRBD1 covers 7 bases. The CDR3 has 15 amino acids. Germline assignment: CDR1 LNHNV and CDR2 YYDKDF (reference sequence). Trimming removed 3 bases from V and 6 bases from J; junction bases left unmatched: 8. Here the CDR3 DNA reads TGTGCCACCAGCAGGGATGCAGGGGGTCTTCAGCCCCAGCATTTT. This sequence encodes CATSRDAGGLQPQHF.

The CDR3, as DNA: TGCAGCGCCTCACTGGACTACGAGCAGTACTTC. It encodes CSASLDYEQYF. This rearrangement joins TRBV29-1 to TRBJ2-7; D call uncertain. The CDR3 totals 11 residues. The ends were cut back, 7 bases at V and 3 bases at J, with 10 bases in the middle. Per the germline V gene, CDR1 is SQVTM and CDR2 is ANQGSEA.

This clonotype was found many times. The chain has TRBV4-1 and TRBJ2-7; D ambiguous. V lost 0 bases and J 0 bases, leaving 6 bases between the germline ends. CDR1 and CDR2 (germline): MGHRA, YSYEKL. The CDR3 contains 14 residues. The DNA of the CDR3 is TGCGCCAGCAGCCAAGATAGTTTCTCCTACGAGCAGTACTTC. Translation gives CASSQDSFSYEQYF.

The chain couples TRBV4-1 to TRBJ1-6; D is ambiguous. The CDR3 consists of 14 residues. The germline CDR1 and CDR2 sequences are MGHRA and YSYEKL. Trimming left V 1 base short and J 13 bases short, with 14 bases between. CDR3 sequence reads: CASSQVPVVLPLHF. The CDR3 region has the DNA TGCGCCAGCAGCCAAGTCCCAGTGGTTTTGCCCCTCCACTTT.

In this sample, this clonotype turned up many times. The V call is TRBV28, the J call TRBJ2-7; D is perhaps TRBD1 (6 bases). V was clipped by 6 bases and J by 2 bases, with 14 bases between them. The CDR3 contains 14 residues. Germline lookup yields CDR1 MDHEN and CDR2 SYDVKM. CDR3 sequence: CASSYRVATYEQYF. Written as DNA, the CDR3 is TGTGCCAGCAGCTACAGGGTAGCAACCTACGAGCAGTACTTC.